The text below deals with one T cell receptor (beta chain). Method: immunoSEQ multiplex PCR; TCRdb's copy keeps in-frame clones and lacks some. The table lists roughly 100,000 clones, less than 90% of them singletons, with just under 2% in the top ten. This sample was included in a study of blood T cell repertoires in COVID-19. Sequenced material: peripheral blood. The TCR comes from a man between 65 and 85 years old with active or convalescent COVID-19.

The CDR3 sequence: CASSPLAGTYNEQFF. The CDR3 DNA reads TGTGCCAGCAGTCCGCTAGCGGGTACCTACAATGAGCAGTTCTTC. The chain employs TRBV2 and TRBJ2-1; 8 nucleotides line up with TRBD2. CDR3 size: 15 residues. CDR1 SNHLY and CDR2 FYNNEI come from the germline V gene. With 5 bases clipped from V and 2 bases from J, the junction kept 5 bases outside the gene matches.